This T cell receptor (beta chain) stems from a study of monozygotic twins with inflammatory bowel disease. Per donor there was one draw, yielding a blood sample of under 3 ml. TCRdb derives one entry per CDR3 protein from the 5' RACE reads, leaving out DNA. Its table records just over 300,000 distinct CDR3 sequences. A note on this clonotype: Its antigen is unknown.

Findings of the study overall: Fewer clonotypes were shared with others by IBD patients than by healthy twins, especially with disease activity.

From germline, CDR1 is LGHNA and CDR2 YNFKEQ. The CDR3 consists of 14 residues. This TCR was recovered from a human donor with ulcerative colitis or Crohn's disease, or a healthy co-twin of an affected twin (not recorded which). The rearrangement uses TRBV4-2 and TRBJ2-7. Sequencing was performed on blood. CDR3 amino acids: CASSQEVAAREQYF.